This T cell receptor (beta chain) was sequenced during a study of molecular identifiers for immune sequencing clone quantification (dated by TCRdb to the late 2010s). Turning to the overall study: In a replicate experiment, RNA from about 21,000 or 97,000 naive CD8 T cells was split into five aliquots, four of which were sequenced. This methods study benchmarked molecular-identifier clustering-based TCR repertoire sequencing (MIDCIRS) and TCR RNA copy counting, using CD8 T cells to do so. Findings and caveats that apply to the study as a whole: Modeling estimated 3 to 3.5 recovered TCR RNA copies per cell, compared with about 10 by digital PCR, which implies 30% to 35% capture efficiency. Even against a background of one million naive CD8 T cells, spiked-in Jurkat TCR RNA amounting to a single cell's worth was reported to be detectable. Highly expanded clone sizes could be underestimated because identical TCR molecules may share a barcode. Spiked-in Jurkat TCR RNA (around eleven copies' worth), which is not part of the donor repertoire, was contained in the naive libraries. Clones above 20 RNA copies held over 97% of molecules in CMV-specific effector cells but under 1% in naive cells. When barcode sub-clustering was not used, chimeric consensus sequences inflated TCR diversity, with chimeras reaching as high as 47%.

The library was obtained by PCR. Sequencer: NextSeq 500. Bulk TCR libraries were prepared as previously described, using TCR primers listed in Table S5. Purification of total RNA was performed with the Qiagen AllPrep DNA/RNA kit. Before analysis, reads from multiple sequencing runs of the same library were pooled. The original pipeline was this. Only reads with exact TCR constant sequence were kept, trimmed to 150 nt, and grouped by their 12-nt molecular barcodes. Reads inside each barcode group were sub-clustered using a 15% Levenshtein threshold, and a quality-weighted consensus sequence was constructed for each RNA molecule. Non-functional sequences were excluded, and lower-count sequences lying one edit away from another sequence were also excluded. Barcode sub-clusters with fewer than 20% of the maximum read count were removed, based on fitting two negative binomial distributions. Starting from the raw public reads, TCRdb applied fastp trimming at Q25, assembled clones with MiXCR and retained in-frame beta chains. Each CDR3 protein appears once, grouped with its most common genes and DNA. These V and J calls originate from TCRdb's pipeline instead of the authors' own analysis. Within this sample are about half a million distinct CDR3 sequences, with approximately 25% of them counted one time only. The leading ten clones occupy over 0.6% of the sample.

Trimming at the junction amounts to 2 bases on V and 1 base on J, and the germline ends lie 11 bases apart. CDR1 is given as MGHRA and CDR2 as YSYEKL, both from the germline V gene. The cysteine opens and the phenylalanine closes a CDR3 of 16 amino acids. The CDR3 DNA has 48 bases and is translated from base 1. This clonotype was seen a handful of times. Its antigen remains undetermined. Base qualities are not recorded, but no much larger clone differs from it by a single base. Libraries of naive CD8 T cells were generated from approximately 20,000 to 1,000,000 sorted cells, with 10%, 30% or 50% of the purified RNA used. Naive CD8 T cells were FACS-sorted as CD8+CD4-CCR7+CD45RA+ on a BD FACSAria II into RLT Plus buffer. Detection sensitivity was tested by spiking Jurkat RNA equal to roughly ten TCR copies' worth into samples containing about 20,000-1,000,000 naive CD8 T cells. CD8 T cells were enriched with RosetteSep CD8+ T Cell Enrichment Cocktail and Ficoll-Paque, followed by ACK red cell lysis.

The receptor was isolated from a human donor in good health. Some libraries in this study had Jurkat cell RNA spiked in. The sample taken for sequencing was naive CD8+ T cells from blood, with Jurkat cell RNA spiked in. The sample's cell subset or site label, in plain terms: FACS-sorted CD8+CD4-CCR7+CD45RA+ naive T cells. Recombination linked TRBV4-1 to TRBJ2-2, with no confidently assigned D gene. The DNA sequence is given as TGCGCCAGCAGCCAAAAGAGTGTGATGAACACCGGGGAGCTGTTTTTT. This is translated as CASSQKSVMNTGELFF.